This is a list of T cell receptor beta chains from one sample in a study of vaccination effects on CD4 cells after COVID-19. These receptors' antigens are unknown. Measured with immunoSEQ multiplex PCR; TCRdb has only the in-frame clones, and not every one. The repertoire holds roughly 25,000 clones, about 71% seen once, with roughly an eighth in the top ten. The material was CD4+ T cells from PBMCs cultured with HCoV-OC43 spike peptides, obtained before COVID-19 vaccination. These receptors all come from a human donor who received a COVID-19 vaccine. The CDR3 runs from the conserved cysteine through the conserved F or W. Each record gives: V gene, clone size, D gene, J gene, CDR3 DNA, CDR3 protein. A D gene is named only where the DNA matches it firmly. The size entry is marked missing in some rows and otherwise reads once, few, many or a size class.

V: TRBV4-2; size: .; D: TRBD2; J: TRBJ2-3; DNA: TGTGCCAGCAGCCAAGATTTGCGGGAGGGGTTCACAGATACGCAGTATTTT; CDR3: CASSQDLREGFTDTQYF
V: TRBV7-2; size: .; D: TRBD1; J: TRBJ2-1; DNA: TGTGCCAGCAGCTTAGGAGGGGGCATCTCCTACAATGAGCAGTTCTTC; CDR3: CASSLGGGISYNEQFF
V: TRBV9; size: .; D: .; J: TRBJ1-3; DNA: TGTGCCAGCAGCGTATCTTCGGGCTCCTCTGGAAACACCATATATTTT; CDR3: CASSVSSGSSGNTIYF
V: TRBV6-1; size: once; D: .; J: TRBJ2-7; DNA: TGTGCCAGCAGTGAAAGGGAATACTACGAGCAGTACTTC; CDR3: CASSEREYYEQYF
V: TRBV4-2; size: few; D: .; J: TRBJ1-1; DNA: TGTGCCAGCAGCCAAGACCCAGGGGACTTGTACACTGAAGCTTTCTTT; CDR3: CASSQDPGDLYTEAFF
V: TRBV4-1; size: few; D: .; J: TRBJ1-2; DNA: TGCGCCAGCAGCCTTGGAGGGGGATCAAACTATGGCTACACCTTC; CDR3: CASSLGGGSNYGYTF
V: TRBV5-4; size: .; D: TRBD2; J: TRBJ2-5; DNA: TGTGCCAGCAGCTTGCGGGGGGGCCCAGAGACCCAGTACTTC; CDR3: CASSLRGGPETQYF
V: TRBV7-2; size: .; D: TRBD1; J: TRBJ1-1; DNA: TGTGCCAGCAGGATTAGACAGGGCGGGGGTACTGAAGCTTTCTTT; CDR3: CASRIRQGGGTEAFF
V: TRBV5-1; size: once; D: .; J: TRBJ1-1; DNA: TGCGCCAGCAGCTTGGGCGGGAAGCCTGAAGCTTTCTTT; CDR3: CASSLGGKPEAFF
V: TRBV6-1; size: .; D: TRBD1; J: TRBJ1-2; DNA: TGTGCCAGCAGTGAAATTTGGACAGGGGGTTCTGGCTACACCTTC; CDR3: CASSEIWTGGSGYTF
V: TRBV3-1/TRBV3-2; size: .; D: .; J: TRBJ1-4; DNA: TGTGCCAGCAGCCAACCGGGACAAGGGTTTGAAAAACTGTTTTTT; CDR3: CASSQPGQGFEKLFF
V: TRBV5-1; size: .; D: TRBD2; J: TRBJ2-1; DNA: TGCGCCAGCAGCTTGGGGCTAGCGGGCCGCGCGGCGTACAATGAGCAGTTCTTC; CDR3: CASSLGLAGRAAYNEQFF
V: TRBV18; size: .; D: TRBD2; J: TRBJ2-5; DNA: TGTGCCAGCTCACCTGGGACTAGCGGGCAAGAGACCCAGTACTTC; CDR3: CASSPGTSGQETQYF
V: TRBV4-1; size: .; D: TRBD2; J: TRBJ2-1; DNA: TGCGCCAGCAGCCAAGATAGGGGACTAGCGGCAAATGAGCAGTTCTTC; CDR3: CASSQDRGLAANEQFF
V: TRBV6-4; size: .; D: TRBD2; J: TRBJ2-3; DNA: TGTGCCAGCAGTGAGGGACTAGCCACAGATACGCAGTATTTT; CDR3: CASSEGLATDTQYF
V: TRBV10-1; size: .; D: .; J: TRBJ1-5; DNA: TGCGCCAGCAAGCTTGCGACAGAGAAATATAGCAATCAGCCCCAGCATTTT; CDR3: CASKLATEKYSNQPQHF
V: TRBV3-1/TRBV3-2; size: once; D: .; J: TRBJ2-3; DNA: TGTGCCAGCAGCCAAGTGCGTTATGACAGGTTGCTTGATACGCAGTATTTT; CDR3: CASSQVRYDRLLDTQYF
V: TRBV18; size: .; D: TRBD2; J: TRBJ2-3; DNA: TGTGCCAGCTCACCAGGGTGGGCTAGCGGGAAGACTACAGATACGCAGTATTTT; CDR3: CASSPGWASGKTTDTQYF
V: TRBV28; size: .; D: TRBD2; J: TRBJ2-1; DNA: TGTGCCAGCAGTTTCGCGGGAGGAATGTACAATGAGCAGTTCTTC; CDR3: CASSFAGGMYNEQFF
V: TRBV4-1; size: .; D: TRBD2; J: TRBJ2-1; DNA: TGCGCCAGCAGCCCTAGCGGGAGCTTCCTTGGCGAGCAGTTCTTC; CDR3: CASSPSGSFLGEQFF
V: TRBV7-9; size: .; D: TRBD1; J: TRBJ2-6; DNA: TGTGCCAGCAGCTTAGTTGGGACAGGGTCAGGGGCCAACGTCCTGACTTTC; CDR3: CASSLVGTGSGANVLTF
V: TRBV30; size: .; D: .; J: TRBJ1-6; DNA: TGTGCCTGGGGGAAAACAGGGTGGAATTCACCCCTCCACTTT; CDR3: CAWGKTGWNSPLHF
V: TRBV6-5; size: once; D: TRBD2; J: TRBJ2-1; DNA: TGTGCCAGCAGCGTAATAGCGGGAGACCCCAATGAGCAGTTCTTC; CDR3: CASSVIAGDPNEQFF
V: TRBV25-1; size: .; D: .; J: TRBJ2-1; DNA: TGTGCCAGCAGTGTCAAAGGTTATGATGAGCAGTTCTTC; CDR3: CASSVKGYDEQFF
V: TRBV27; size: .; D: TRBD2; J: TRBJ2-3; DNA: TGTGCCAGCAGTTCGCCGGCGACTAGCGGGAGAGGAGATACGCAGTATTTT; CDR3: CASSSPATSGRGDTQYF
V: TRBV28; size: .; D: TRBD1; J: TRBJ1-2; DNA: TGTGCCAGCAGTGCAGGACAGGGATTCGGCTACACCTTC; CDR3: CASSAGQGFGYTF
V: TRBV5-6; size: .; D: TRBD1; J: TRBJ2-7; DNA: TGTGCCAGCAGCCACGGGACAGGGTTTGTTACGGGTGAGCAGTACTTC; CDR3: CASSHGTGFVTGEQYF
V: TRBV27; size: .; D: .; J: TRBJ2-5; DNA: TGTGCCAGCAGTTCTCAAGAGACCCAGTACTTC; CDR3: CASSSQETQYF